This T cell receptor beta chain was sequenced for a study of cytomegalovirus exposure and HLA in healthy donors. Study-wide results and caveats: The authors enumerated 180 or so TCR beta chains as linked to cytomegalovirus. As immune exposure information, only CMV serostatus was available. As a later analysis revealed, most CMV-associated TCR beta chains appeared HLA-restricted.

The PCR made use of 60 Vbeta and 13 Jbeta primers. The data were produced by immunoSEQ multiplex PCR, yet TCRdb's version contains in-frame clones alone and is incomplete. The sample has 150,000 to 200,000 clones, approximately 71% seen once. There were likely unrecorded immune exposures, though donors were nominally healthy when sampled. With regard to this clone: Its antigen is unidentified.

The CDR3 spans 11 residues. The V segment lost 6 bases and the J segment 5 bases; nucleotides outside the gene matches: 2. Germline CDR1 and CDR2: DFQATT and SNEGSKA (reference sequence). The receptor's source is a woman aged 40 to 55 in good health and CMV-seropositive. Sequenced input: PBMCs. The chain has TRBV20-1 and TRBJ2-5; 8 bases map to TRBD1. CDR3: CSADRGETQYF. Here the CDR3 DNA reads TGCAGTGCAGACAGGGGCGAGACCCAGTACTTC.